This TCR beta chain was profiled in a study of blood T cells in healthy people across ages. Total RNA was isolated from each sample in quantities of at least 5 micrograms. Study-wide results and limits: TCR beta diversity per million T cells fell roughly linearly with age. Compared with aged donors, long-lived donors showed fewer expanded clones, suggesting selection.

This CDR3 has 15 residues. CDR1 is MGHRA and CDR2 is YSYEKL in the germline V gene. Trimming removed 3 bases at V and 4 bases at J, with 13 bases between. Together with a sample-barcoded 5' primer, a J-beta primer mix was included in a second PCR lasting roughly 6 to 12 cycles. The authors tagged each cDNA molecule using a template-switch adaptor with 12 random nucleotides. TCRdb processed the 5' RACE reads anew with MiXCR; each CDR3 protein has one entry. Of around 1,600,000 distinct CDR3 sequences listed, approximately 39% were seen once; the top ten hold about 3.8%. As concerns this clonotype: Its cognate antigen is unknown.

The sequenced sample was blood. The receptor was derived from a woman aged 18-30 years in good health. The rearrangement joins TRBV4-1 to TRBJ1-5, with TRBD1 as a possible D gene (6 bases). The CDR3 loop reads CASSHRDKGNQPQHF. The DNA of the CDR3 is TGCGCCAGCAGCCACCGGGACAAAGGAAATCAGCCCCAGCATTTT.